This T cell receptor beta chain was captured by sequencing in a study of cytomegalovirus exposure and HLA in healthy donors. Trimming took 5 bases from V and 6 from J, leaving 8 bases between them. The CDR3 totals 11 residues. Germline CDR1 and CDR2: SGHAT and FQNNGV. Notes on the study in general: The study recorded 150 to 200 TCR beta chains that were cytomegalovirus-associated.

Of note for this clone: The antigen is not known.

This table comes from immunoSEQ multiplex PCR, and its TCRdb copy is limited to in-frame clones, with some not included. The table has about 240,000 clones, approximately 84% seen once; the top ten hold less than 1.5%. This TCR was recovered from a woman aged 25-40 years in good health and CMV-seropositive. The rearrangement links TRBV11-2 to TRBJ2-7; D is uncertain. The specimen was PBMCs. CDR3 region: CASSARSEQYF. CDR3 sequence (DNA): TGTGCCAGCAGCGCCCGCAGCGAGCAGTACTTC.